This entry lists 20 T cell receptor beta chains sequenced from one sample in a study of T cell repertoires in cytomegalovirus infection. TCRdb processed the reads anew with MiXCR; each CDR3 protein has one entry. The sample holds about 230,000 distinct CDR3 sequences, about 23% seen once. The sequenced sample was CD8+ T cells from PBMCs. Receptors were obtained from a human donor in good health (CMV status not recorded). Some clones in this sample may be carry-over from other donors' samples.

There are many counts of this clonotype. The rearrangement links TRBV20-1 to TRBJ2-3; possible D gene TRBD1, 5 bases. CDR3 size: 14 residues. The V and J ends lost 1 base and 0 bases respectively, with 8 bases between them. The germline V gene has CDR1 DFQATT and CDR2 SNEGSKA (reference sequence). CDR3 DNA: TGCAGTGCTAGAGGGGCAGGGAGCACAGATACGCAGTATTTT. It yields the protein CSARGAGSTDTQYF.

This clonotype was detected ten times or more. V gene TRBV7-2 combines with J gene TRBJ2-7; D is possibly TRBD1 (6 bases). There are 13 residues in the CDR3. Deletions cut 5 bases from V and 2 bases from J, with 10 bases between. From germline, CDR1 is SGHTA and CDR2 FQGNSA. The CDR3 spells CASSGDTPYEQYF. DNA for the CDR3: TGTGCCAGCAGCGGGGACACCCCCTACGAGCAGTACTTC.

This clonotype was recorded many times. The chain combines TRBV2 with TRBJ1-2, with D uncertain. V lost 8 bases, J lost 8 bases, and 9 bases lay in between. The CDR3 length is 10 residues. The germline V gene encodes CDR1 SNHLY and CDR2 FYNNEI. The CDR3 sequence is CASFEWGYTF. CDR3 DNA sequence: TGTGCCAGCTTCGAGTGGGGCTACACCTTC. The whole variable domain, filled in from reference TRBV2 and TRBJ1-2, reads EPEVTQTPSHQVTQMGQEVILRCVPISNHLYFYWYRQILGQKVEFLVSFYNNEISEKSEIFDDQFSVERPDGSNFTLKIRSTKLEDSAMYFCASFEWGYTFGSGTRLTVV.

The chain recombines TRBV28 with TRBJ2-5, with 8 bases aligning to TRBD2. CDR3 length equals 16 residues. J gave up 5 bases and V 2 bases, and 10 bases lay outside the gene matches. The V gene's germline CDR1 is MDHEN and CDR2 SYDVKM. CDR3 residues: CASSLISGGLKETQYF. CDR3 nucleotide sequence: TGTGCCAGCAGTTTAATCAGCGGGGGCCTGAAGGAGACCCAGTACTTC.

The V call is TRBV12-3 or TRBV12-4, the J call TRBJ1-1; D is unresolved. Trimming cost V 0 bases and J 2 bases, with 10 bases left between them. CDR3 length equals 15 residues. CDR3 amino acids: CASSLALRTNTEAFF. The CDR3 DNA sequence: TGTGCCAGCAGTTTAGCGCTACGAACCAACACTGAAGCTTTCTTT.

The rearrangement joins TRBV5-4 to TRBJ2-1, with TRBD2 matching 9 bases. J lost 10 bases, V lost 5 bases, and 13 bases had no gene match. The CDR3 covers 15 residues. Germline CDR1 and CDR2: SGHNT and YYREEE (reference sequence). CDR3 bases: TGTGCCAGCAGTCTTCAGGGCGGGGGGGCTAGGGAGCAGTTCTTC. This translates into CASSLQGGGAREQFF.

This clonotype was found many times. The CDR3 nucleotides are TGTGCCAGCAGTTTTTATCTGGCGGACAGGGTTGCCGGGGAGCTGTTTTTT. It codes for CASSFYLADRVAGELFF. The V gene is TRBV12-3 or TRBV12-4, the J gene TRBJ2-2, with 8 positions matching TRBD1. Trimming took 3 bases from V and 6 from J; bases not matched to a gene: 12. The CDR3 sequence is 17 residues long.

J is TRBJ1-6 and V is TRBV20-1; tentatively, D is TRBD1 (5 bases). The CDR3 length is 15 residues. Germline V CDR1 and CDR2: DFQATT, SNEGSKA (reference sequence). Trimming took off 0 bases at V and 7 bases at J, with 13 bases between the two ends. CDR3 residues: CSARDFEGPNSPLHF. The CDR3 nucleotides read TGCAGTGCTAGAGATTTTGAGGGACCAAATTCACCCCTCCACTTT.

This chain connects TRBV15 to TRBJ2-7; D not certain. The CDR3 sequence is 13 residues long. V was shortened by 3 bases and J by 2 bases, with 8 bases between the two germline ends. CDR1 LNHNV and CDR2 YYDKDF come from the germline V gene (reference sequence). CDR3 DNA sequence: TGTGCCACCAGCAGGGGTCCTGCCTACGAGCAGTACTTC. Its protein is CATSRGPAYEQYF.

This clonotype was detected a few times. The CDR3 reads CASIGGGLGTDTQYF. The CDR3 DNA reads as TGTGCCAGCATTGGGGGGGGGCTCGGCACAGATACGCAGTATTTT. V and J are TRBV6-2 or TRBV6-3 and TRBJ2-3, with D tentatively TRBD2 (7 bases). The CDR3 length is 15 residues. V was pared by 7 bases and J by 1 base, with 15 bases between. CDR1 is MNHEY and CDR2 is SVGEGT in the germline V gene.

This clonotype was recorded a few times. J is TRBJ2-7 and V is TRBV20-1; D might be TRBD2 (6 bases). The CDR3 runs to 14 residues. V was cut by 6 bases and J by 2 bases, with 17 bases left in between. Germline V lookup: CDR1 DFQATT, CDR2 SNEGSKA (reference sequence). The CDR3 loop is CSAPPADYTYEQYF. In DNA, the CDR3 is TGCAGTGCACCACCAGCGGACTATACCTACGAGCAGTACTTC.

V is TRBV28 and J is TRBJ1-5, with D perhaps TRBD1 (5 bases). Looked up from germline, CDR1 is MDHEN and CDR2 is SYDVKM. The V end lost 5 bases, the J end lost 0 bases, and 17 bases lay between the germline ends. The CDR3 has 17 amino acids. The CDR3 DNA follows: TGTGCCAGCAGTCTAACGAACCGGGACTTTAGCAATCAGCCCCAGCATTTT. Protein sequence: CASSLTNRDFSNQPQHF.

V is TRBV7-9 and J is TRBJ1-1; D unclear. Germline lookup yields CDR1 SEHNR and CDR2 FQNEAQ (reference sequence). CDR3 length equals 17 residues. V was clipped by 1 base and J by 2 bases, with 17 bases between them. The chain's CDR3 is CASSLGVPRGHNTEAFF. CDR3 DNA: TGTGCCAGCAGCTTAGGAGTTCCTAGAGGGCATAACACTGAAGCTTTCTTT. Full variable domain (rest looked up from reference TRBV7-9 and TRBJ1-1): DTGVSQNPRHKITKRGQNVTFRCDPISEHNRLYWYRQTLGQGPEFLTYFQNEAQLEKSRLLSDRFSAERPKGSFSTLEIQRTEQGDSAMYLCASSLGVPRGHNTEAFFGQGTRLTVV.

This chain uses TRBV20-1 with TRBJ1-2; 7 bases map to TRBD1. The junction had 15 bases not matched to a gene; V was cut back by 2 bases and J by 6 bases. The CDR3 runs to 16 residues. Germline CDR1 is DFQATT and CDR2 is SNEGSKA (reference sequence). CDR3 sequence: CSARSRGGRQEDGYTF. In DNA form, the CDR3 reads TGCAGTGCTAGATCCAGAGGGGGCCGCCAGGAGGATGGCTACACCTTC.

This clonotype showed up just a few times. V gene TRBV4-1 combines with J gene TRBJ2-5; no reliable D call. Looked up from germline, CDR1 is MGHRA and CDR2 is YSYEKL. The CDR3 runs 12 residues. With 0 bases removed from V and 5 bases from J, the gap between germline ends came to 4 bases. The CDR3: CASSQDRETQYF. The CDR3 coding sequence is TGCGCCAGCAGCCAAGATAGGGAGACCCAGTACTTC.

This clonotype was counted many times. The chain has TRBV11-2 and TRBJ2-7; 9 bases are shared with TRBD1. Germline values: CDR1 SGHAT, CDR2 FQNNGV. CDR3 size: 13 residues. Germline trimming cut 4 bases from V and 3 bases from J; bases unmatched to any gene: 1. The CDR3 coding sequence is TGTGCCAGCAGCTGGGGACAGGGCTACGAGCAGTACTTC. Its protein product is CASSWGQGYEQYF.

This CDR3 reads CSAAGPLGGEQFF. CDR3 coding DNA: TGCAGTGCCGCGGGCCCCCTCGGAGGTGAGCAGTTCTTC. The chain employs TRBV20-1 and TRBJ2-1; a possible D gene is TRBD2 (5 bases). The V end lost 6 bases, the J end lost 9 bases, and 18 bases lay between the germline ends. Germline loops: CDR1 DFQATT, CDR2 SNEGSKA (reference sequence). The CDR3 has 13 amino acids.

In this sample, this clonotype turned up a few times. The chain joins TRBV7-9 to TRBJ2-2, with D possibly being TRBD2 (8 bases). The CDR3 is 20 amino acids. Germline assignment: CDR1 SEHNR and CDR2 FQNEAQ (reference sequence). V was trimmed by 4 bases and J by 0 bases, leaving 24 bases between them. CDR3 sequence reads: CASSSGGVAGRPANTGELFF. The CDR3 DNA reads TGTGCCAGCAGCTCAGGGGGAGTAGCGGGGCGCCCAGCGAACACCGGGGAGCTGTTTTTT.

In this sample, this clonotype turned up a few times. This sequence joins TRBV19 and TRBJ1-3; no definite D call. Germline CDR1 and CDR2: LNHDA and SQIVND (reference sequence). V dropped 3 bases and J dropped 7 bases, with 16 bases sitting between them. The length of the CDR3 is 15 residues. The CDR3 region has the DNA TGTGCCAGTAGTATTATGGCTGGATATATGAACACCATATATTTT. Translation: CASSIMAGYMNTIYF.

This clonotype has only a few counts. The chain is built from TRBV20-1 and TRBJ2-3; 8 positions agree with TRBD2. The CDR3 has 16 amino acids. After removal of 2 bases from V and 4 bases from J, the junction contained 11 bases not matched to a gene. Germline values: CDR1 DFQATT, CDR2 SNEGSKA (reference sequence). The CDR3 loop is CSARQGGGPRADTQYF. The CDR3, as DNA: TGCAGTGCTAGACAGGGCGGGGGGCCCCGAGCAGATACGCAGTATTTT.